This entry is about one T cell receptor (beta chain). This sample is drawn from a study of blood T cell repertoires in COVID-19. Germline-derived CDR1 and CDR2 are SGHVS and FQNEAQ. The CDR3 consists of 16 residues. Trimming stripped 1 base from V and 2 bases from J, with 14 bases between. Clones were sequenced by immunoSEQ multiplex PCR, and TCRdb holds only the in-frame ones, with some missing. The sample lists 130,000 to 150,000 clones; 84% were seen once. This receptor was identified in a woman between 50 and 59 years old who had been exposed to COVID-19. The sample comprised PBMCs or T cells enriched from blood (not recorded which). The V and J genes are TRBV7-8 and TRBJ1-2, with a tentative D call TRBD1 (6 bases). The CDR3 region is CASSLVGAHLNYGYTF. The DNA for the CDR3 is TGTGCCAGCAGCTTAGTGGGGGCCCACTTAAACTATGGCTACACCTTC.